The 27 T cell receptor beta chains presented below share a single source sample, sequenced in a study of long-term antiretroviral therapy in people with HIV. Runs used v3.0 of the immunoSEQ assay and were done at survey level. Sequencing used immunoSEQ multiplex PCR; TCRdb keeps in-frame clones, though not all of them. Found here are around 30,000 clones, 95% of them singletons; the top ten hold roughly 7.3%. Sequencing used unsorted PBMCs, obtained 5.3 years after starting antiretroviral therapy. All receptors derive from a man aged 25-45 years with HIV.

The CDR3 sequence is CASSLLDPKGLRLHF. The CDR3 DNA reads TGTGCCAGCAGTTTACTCGACCCAAAGGGTCTACGCCTCCACTTT. The genes are TRBV6-5 and TRBJ1-6; no clear D gene. From germline, CDR1 is MNHEY and CDR2 SVGAGI. This CDR3 is 15 amino acids long. Trimming pared 4 bases from V and 15 bases from J, leaving 22 bases between.

CDR3 DNA: TGCAGCGTTGAGGGCGGGGACACCTATGGCTACACCTTC. This sequence encodes CSVEGGDTYGYTF. V gene TRBV29-1 combines with J gene TRBJ1-2; a weak D match, TRBD1 (6 bases). The CDR3 sequence is 13 residues long. The V end was cut by 3 bases, the J end by 4 bases, with 12 bases between. From germline, CDR1 is SQVTM and CDR2 ANQGSEA.

The J gene is TRBJ2-7, the V gene TRBV18, with a weak D call TRBD1 (5 bases). Germline CDR1 reads KGHSH; CDR2 reads LQKENI. V was shortened by 3 bases and J by 5 bases, with 17 bases between the two germline ends. CDR3 length equals 15 residues. The CDR3, as DNA: TGTGCCAGCTCACCCCTGGCAGGGCCCTCGGACGAGCAGTACTTC. This translates into CASSPLAGPSDEQYF.

The chain is built from TRBV29-1 and TRBJ1-2; D gene unclear. Trimming took off 5 bases at V and 8 bases at J, with 9 bases between the two ends. CDR1 is SQVTM, CDR2 ANQGSEA, per germline. The CDR3 totals 10 residues. The CDR3 DNA reads as TGCAGCGTTTGGGGTAGCGGCTACACCTTC. Translating gives CSVWGSGYTF. The complete variable domain, with remaining parts taken from reference TRBV29-1 and TRBJ1-2, reads SAVISQKPSRDICQRGTSLTIQCQVDSQVTMMFWYRQQPGQSLTLIATANQGSEATYESGFVIDKFPISRPNLTFSTLTVSNMSPEDSSIYLCSVWGSGYTFGSGTRLTVV.

The chain couples TRBV7-8 to TRBJ2-7; TRBD2 might be the D (7 bases). V lost 7 bases, J lost 1 base, and 17 bases lay in between. Germline CDR1 SGHVS, CDR2 FQNEAQ. This CDR3 has 15 residues. This CDR3 is CASMGVGGRSYEQYF. The CDR3 DNA follows: TGTGCCAGCATGGGCGTGGGGGGGCGTTCCTACGAGCAGTACTTC.

The sample holds one count of this clone. At one boundary the junction diverges from the germline segment, which might be a read error. J is TRBJ2-3 and V is TRBV30, with D possibly TRBD1 on 5 matching bases. The germline CDR1 and CDR2 sequences are GTSNPN and SVGIG (reference sequence). CDR3 size: 15 residues. CDR3 loop: CAWTPAGWGTDTQYF. CDR3 coding DNA: TGTGCCTGGACACCAGCAGGATGGGGCACTGATACGCAGTATTTT. Supplemented by reference TRBV30 and TRBJ2-3, the full variable domain reads SQTIHQWPATLVQPVGSPLSLECTVEGTSNPNLYWYRQAAGRGLQLLFYSVGIGQISSEVPQNLSASRPQDRQFILSSKKLLLSDSGFYLCAWTPAGWGTDTQYFGPGTRLTVL.

The J gene is TRBJ2-5, the V gene TRBV6-1, with unresolved D. This CDR3 comprises 14 residues. V was shortened by 1 base and J by 4 bases, with 10 bases between the two germline ends. CDR1 is MNHNS and CDR2 is SASEGT in the germline V gene. The CDR3 sequence is CASSEDSFVETQYF. Here the CDR3 DNA reads TGTGCCAGCAGTGAAGACAGTTTTGTAGAGACCCAGTACTTC.

The chain is built from TRBV10-1 and TRBJ1-1; possible D gene TRBD1, 6 bases. This CDR3 has 13 residues. The V end lost 4 bases, the J end lost 4 bases, and 10 bases lay between the germline ends. Germline V CDR1 and CDR2: WNHNN, SYGVQD (reference sequence). CDR3 DNA: TGCGCCAGCAGTGCGGGGGCGCTCACTGAAGCTTTCTTT. Amino acids: CASSAGALTEAFF.

J is TRBJ2-7 and V is TRBV4-1; 10 bases are shared with TRBD1. Looked up from germline, CDR1 is MGHRA and CDR2 is YSYEKL. Losses at the gene ends were 0 bases for V and 2 bases for J; bases not matched to a gene: 7. The CDR3 consists of 17 residues. The CDR3 DNA sequence: TGCGCCAGCAGCCAAGATTCGGGACAGGGGCGTCCCTACGAGCAGTACTTC. Translating it yields CASSQDSGQGRPYEQYF.

The V call is TRBV29-1, the J call TRBJ2-5; tentatively, D is TRBD2 (5 bases). From germline, CDR1 is SQVTM and CDR2 ANQGSEA. Trimming removed 6 bases at V and 1 base at J, with 18 bases between. The CDR3 loop spans 15 amino acids. This CDR3 reads CSVNGRGPTQETQYF. In DNA form, the CDR3 reads TGCAGCGTGAACGGTAGAGGGCCAACCCAAGAGACCCAGTACTTC. Using reference TRBV29-1 and TRBJ2-5 for the parts outside the CDR3, the full variable domain is SAVISQKPSRDICQRGTSLTIQCQVDSQVTMMFWYRQQPGQSLTLIATANQGSEATYESGFVIDKFPISRPNLTFSTLTVSNMSPEDSSIYLCSVNGRGPTQETQYFGPGTRLLVL.

V is TRBV19 and J is TRBJ2-1, with 16 bases that match TRBD2. V trimming: 5 bases; J trimming: 2 bases; junction bases outside the gene matches: 9. Per the germline V gene, CDR1 is LNHDA and CDR2 is SQIVND (reference sequence). This CDR3 region has 19 residues. The CDR3 loop is CASSDRGLAGGRTYNEQFF. The DNA of the CDR3 is TGTGCCAGTAGTGACAGGGGACTAGCGGGAGGGCGCACCTACAATGAGCAGTTCTTC. Full variable domain (outside the CDR3, taken from reference TRBV19 and TRBJ2-1): DGGITQSPKYLFRKEGQNVTLSCEQNLNHDAMYWYRQDPGQGLRLIYYSQIVNDFQKGDIAEGYSVSREKKESFPLTVTSAQKNPTAFYLCASSDRGLAGGRTYNEQFFGPGTRLTVL.

The CDR3 loop reads CASSLELAGGMETQYF. The CDR3 coding sequence is TGTGCCAGCAGCTTAGAACTAGCGGGGGGGATGGAGACCCAGTACTTC. The V gene is TRBV7-2, the J gene TRBJ2-5, with 13 positions matching TRBD2. After removal of 1 base from V and 5 bases from J, the junction contained 4 bases not matched to a gene. This CDR3 is built from 16 residues. Germline CDR1 reads SGHTA; CDR2 reads FQGNSA. Complete variable domain (other parts from reference TRBV7-2 and TRBJ2-5): GAGVSQSPSNKVTEKGKDVELRCDPISGHTALYWYRQSLGQGLEFLIYFQGNSAPDKSGLPSDRFSAERTGGSVSTLTIQRTQQEDSAVYLCASSLELAGGMETQYFGPGTRLLVL.

This clone came up a few times. The rearrangement uses TRBV9 and TRBJ1-3, with no clear D. This CDR3 has 16 residues. V lost 4 bases to trimming and J lost 0 bases, with 14 bases between them. CDR1 SGDLS and CDR2 YYNGEE come from the germline V gene. The CDR3: CASSSHILGSGNTIYF. For the CDR3, the DNA is TGTGCCAGCAGCTCCCATATATTAGGCTCTGGAAACACCATATATTTT.

The chain carries TRBV5-1 and TRBJ2-3, with 7 bases fitting TRBD2. Germline CDR1 is SGHRS and CDR2 is YFSETQ. V lost 3 bases and J lost 5; bases outside the gene matches: 6. The CDR3 has 14 amino acids. CDR3 DNA sequence: TGCGCCAGCAGCTACAGCGGGGCAGGAGATACGCAGTATTTT. Translating it yields CASSYSGAGDTQYF. Together with reference TRBV5-1 and TRBJ2-3, the CDR3 gives the full variable domain: KAGVTQTPRYLIKTRGQQVTLSCSPISGHRSVSWYQQTPGQGLQFLFEYFSETQRNKGNFPGRFSGRQFSNSRSEMNVSTLELGDSALYLCASSYSGAGDTQYFGPGTRLTVL.

The chain couples TRBV10-2 to TRBJ2-1; D not certain. Trimming took 6 bases from V and 5 from J, leaving 11 bases between them. Germline lookup yields CDR1 WSHSY and CDR2 SAAADI. The CDR3 totals 13 residues. In DNA, the CDR3 is TGCGCCAGCAGCAAGAACCTCCACAATGAGCAGTTCTTC. Translation gives CASSKNLHNEQFF.

The rearrangement uses TRBV6-1 and TRBJ2-1; D is ambiguous. Trimming cost V 8 bases and J 0 bases, with 17 bases left between them. This CDR3 region has 16 residues. Germline CDR1 reads MNHNS; CDR2 reads SASEGT. The CDR3 region is CASGVMGPGSYNEQFF. The CDR3 DNA follows: TGTGCCAGCGGTGTAATGGGCCCCGGCTCCTACAATGAGCAGTTCTTC.

DNA for the CDR3: TGTGCCAGCAGCCCCGGACTATACACAGATACGCAGTATTTT. Amino acids: CASSPGLYTDTQYF. The rearrangement joins TRBV13 to TRBJ2-3, with D tentatively TRBD2 (6 bases). The germline V gene has CDR1 PRHDT and CDR2 FYEKMQ (reference sequence). The CDR3 loop spans 14 amino acids. V lost 5 bases and J 2 bases, leaving 11 bases between the germline ends.

J is TRBJ2-7 and V is TRBV11-1; tentatively, D is TRBD1 or TRBD2 (5 bases each). The CDR3 totals 15 residues. Per the germline V gene, CDR1 is SGHAT and CDR2 is FQDESV (reference sequence). Trimming shortened V by 5 bases and J by 3 bases, and 17 bases separated the two germline ends. The CDR3 nucleotides are TGTGCCAGCAGCGCGGCGGGCAGGGCTGGCTACGAGCAGTACTTC. This sequence encodes CASSAAGRAGYEQYF.

This chain connects TRBV6-5 to TRBJ2-1, with D unresolved. V was clipped by 0 bases and J by 10 bases, with 10 bases between them. Germline V gene lookup returns CDR1 MNHEY and CDR2 SVGAGI. The CDR3 has 13 residues. The CDR3 loop is CASSYSRVTEQFF. The CDR3 DNA reads as TGTGCCAGCAGTTACTCTCGAGTTACGGAGCAGTTCTTC.

This chain links TRBV7-8 with TRBJ2-1; D is uncertain. Deletions cut 5 bases from V and 9 bases from J, with 5 bases between. This CDR3 contains 10 residues. The germline V gene has CDR1 SGHVS and CDR2 FQNEAQ. CDR3 protein: CASSDGEQFF. CDR3 DNA: TGTGCCAGCAGCGACGGTGAGCAGTTCTTC.

The chain joins TRBV28 to TRBJ2-7; D perhaps matches TRBD2 (6 bases). Per germline, CDR1 MDHEN and CDR2 SYDVKM. The CDR3 runs to 14 residues. With 5 bases removed from V and 4 bases from J, the gap between germline ends came to 15 bases. Here the CDR3 DNA reads TGTGCCAGCAGTCTCCTGACTAGTCAATACGAGCAGTACTTC. Encoded protein: CASSLLTSQYEQYF.

This chain uses TRBV10-3 with TRBJ2-7; 9 bases agree with TRBD1. The CDR3 totals 14 residues. Germline CDR1 and CDR2: ENHRY and SYGVKD. Losses at the gene ends were 3 bases for V and 5 bases for J; bases not matched to a gene: 5. CDR3 in amino acids: CAISDGTGIDEQYF. The CDR3 DNA is TGTGCCATCAGTGACGGGACAGGGATCGACGAGCAGTACTTC.

This chain joins TRBV2 and TRBJ1-5; D remains ambiguous. V lost 7 bases and J lost 0, with 13 bases in between. The CDR3 sequence is 15 residues long. The germline V gene encodes CDR1 SNHLY and CDR2 FYNNEI. The CDR3 DNA is TGTGCCAGCAAGGAAGAAACCCATAGCAATCAGCCCCAGCATTTT. It codes for CASKEETHSNQPQHF.

The chain combines TRBV16 with TRBJ1-5, with D perhaps TRBD1 (5 bases). Per germline, CDR1 KGHSY and CDR2 FQNENV. The CDR3 consists of 18 residues. Trimming stripped 2 bases from V and 0 bases from J, with 17 bases between. CDR3 amino acids: CASSQILQVPFSNQPQHF. Written as DNA, the CDR3 is TGTGCCAGCAGCCAAATCTTACAGGTTCCATTTAGCAATCAGCCCCAGCATTTT.

This chain uses TRBV27 with TRBJ1-5; 7 bases agree with TRBD1. The CDR3 runs 15 residues. Germline V gives CDR1 MNHEY, CDR2 SMNVEV (reference sequence). V shed 2 bases and J 1 base; nucleotides not matched to a gene: 2. The CDR3 nucleotides read TGTGCCAGCAGTTTAGTGACAGGGAGCAATCAGCCCCAGCATTTT. Its translation is CASSLVTGSNQPQHF.

V and J are TRBV9 and TRBJ2-7, with TRBD1 identical over 7 bases. V lost 2 bases, J lost 3 bases, and 5 bases stayed unmatched. The germline V gene encodes CDR1 SGDLS and CDR2 YYNGEE. CDR3 length equals 14 residues. The CDR3 bases are TGTGCCAGCAGCGTCGGCCAGGGGGACTACGAGCAGTACTTC. Translated: CASSVGQGDYEQYF. Complete variable domain (other parts from reference TRBV9 and TRBJ2-7): DSGVTQTPKHLITATGQRVTLRCSPRSGDLSVYWYQQSLDQGLQFLIQYYNGEERAKGNILERFSAQQFPDLHSELNLSSLELGDSALYFCASSVGQGDYEQYFGPGTRLTVT.

This clone is a singleton in its sample. V gene TRBV2 combines with J gene TRBJ1-5; TRBD1 aligns across 10 bases. The V gene end was trimmed by 10 bases and the J gene end by 3 bases; junction bases not matched to a gene: 3. The CDR3 runs 13 residues. Germline CDR1 reads SNHLY; CDR2 reads FYNNEI. CDR3 sequence (DNA): TGTGCCACGGGACAGGGGCTCAATCAGCCCCAGCATTTT. Its protein is CATGQGLNQPQHF.